The 26 T cell receptor beta chains reported below all come from one sample, sequenced in a study of OX40 agonist ivuxolimab in advanced cancers. Clones were read by immunoSEQ multiplex PCR, and TCRdb kept only the in-frame ones, dropping some. The data hold fewer than 90,000 clones, with over 75% observed a single time. Sequenced here: CD4+ or CD8+ T cells sorted from blood, sampled in a trial of the OX40 agonist ivuxolimab. The receptors originated from an adult with an advanced solid tumor such as melanoma, head and neck, liver or kidney cancer.

The CDR3 loop is CASNGQIQETQYF. In DNA, the CDR3 is TGCGCCAGCAATGGACAGATACAAGAGACCCAGTACTTC. The rearrangement joins TRBV10-2 to TRBJ2-5, with D perhaps matching TRBD1 (6 bases). V shed 7 bases and J shed 2 bases, with 11 bases lying between them. This CDR3 contains 13 residues. CDR1 and CDR2 from the germline V gene are WSHSY and SAAADI.

The chain recombines TRBV27 with TRBJ1-4; 10 nucleotides agree with TRBD1. The ends lost 6 bases at V and 8 bases at J; junction bases unmatched: 9. Germline-derived CDR1 and CDR2 are MNHEY and SMNVEV (reference sequence). The CDR3 consists of 15 residues. As DNA, the CDR3 is TGTGCCAGCAGCCTCGACAGGGGGCTGAGGGAAAAACTGTTTTTT. This encodes CASSLDRGLREKLFF.

This clone was counted only a few times. V gene TRBV7-3 combines with J gene TRBJ1-2, with 7 bases that match TRBD1. The V gene's germline CDR1 is SGHTA and CDR2 FQGTGA. The V and J ends lost 0 bases and 6 bases, in that order; junction bases with no gene match: 10. The CDR3 is 16 residues long. CDR3 loop: CASSLTREQGRDGYTF. The CDR3, as DNA: TGTGCCAGCAGCTTAACCCGCGAACAGGGGCGGGATGGCTACACCTTC.

The chain recombines TRBV4-2 with TRBJ2-7, with D unclear. The CDR3 is 13 amino acids. Per the germline V gene, CDR1 is LGHNA and CDR2 is YNFKEQ. Between the trimmed V and J ends, which lost 5 bases and 3 bases, there was a span of 11 bases. The CDR3 protein is CASSKTDGYEQYF. The CDR3 DNA sequence: TGTGCCAGCAGCAAAACGGACGGCTACGAGCAGTACTTC.

The genes are TRBV29-1 and TRBJ1-2, with D uncertain. The CDR3 extends over 9 amino acids. From germline, CDR1 is SQVTM and CDR2 ANQGSEA. V was trimmed by 4 bases and J by 8 bases, leaving 5 bases between them. CDR3 loop: CSVGCGYTF. As DNA, the CDR3 is TGCAGCGTTGGCTGCGGCTACACCTTC. Full variable domain (outside the CDR3, taken from reference TRBV29-1 and TRBJ1-2): SAVISQKPSRDICQRGTSLTIQCQVDSQVTMMFWYRQQPGQSLTLIATANQGSEATYESGFVIDKFPISRPNLTFSTLTVSNMSPEDSSIYLCSVGCGYTFGSGTRLTVV.

This clone was observed a single time. V gene TRBV9 combines with J gene TRBJ2-7, with D perhaps matching TRBD1 (5 bases). Germline V CDR1 and CDR2: SGDLS, YYNGEE. The CDR3 contains 16 residues. V lost 4 bases and J lost 2, with 19 bases in between. CDR3 residues: CASSTRSGSGPYEQYF. The DNA of the CDR3 is TGTGCCAGCAGCACCCGATCAGGGTCGGGCCCCTACGAGCAGTACTTC.

In its sample, this clone was seen once. The rearrangement joins TRBV11-3 to TRBJ1-2, with TRBD1 as a possible D gene (6 bases). This CDR3 region has 14 residues. Germline CDR1 is SGHNT and CDR2 is YENEEA. Trimming cost V 5 bases and J 4 bases, with 14 bases left between them. The CDR3 DNA reads as TGTGCCAGCAGCACCAGGACAGATCGCTATGGCTACACCTTC. It yields the protein CASSTRTDRYGYTF.

The sample holds a few counts of this clone. The rearrangement links TRBV19 to TRBJ1-2; the match to TRBD1 covers 8 bases. Unmatched junction bases numbered 8, after V lost 5 bases and J lost 6 bases. CDR1 LNHDA and CDR2 SQIVND come from the germline V gene (reference sequence). CDR3 length: 14 amino acids. This CDR3 reads CASSVSGTGDGYTF. The CDR3 coding sequence is TGTGCCAGTAGTGTCTCCGGGACAGGTGATGGCTACACCTTC.

The chain is built from TRBV6-5 and TRBJ2-7, with D tentatively TRBD1 (6 bases). Germline CDR1 and CDR2: MNHEY and SVGAGI. Trimming shortened V by 6 bases and J by 5 bases, and 17 bases separated the two germline ends. This CDR3 has 14 amino acids. For the CDR3, the DNA is TGTGCCAGCAGGACGGCGCAGGGGTCCGACGAGCAGTACTTC. Encoded protein: CASRTAQGSDEQYF.

This chain connects TRBV6-6 to TRBJ2-2, with no clear D. This CDR3 has 13 residues. V lost 6 bases to trimming and J lost 5 bases, with 10 bases between them. Germline assignment: CDR1 MNHNY and CDR2 SVGAGI (reference sequence). In nucleotides, the CDR3 is TGTGCCAGCAGCCCAATGAAGACCGGGGAGCTGTTTTTT. Amino acid sequence: CASSPMKTGELFF.

This clone was seen only once. The chain couples TRBV5-4 to TRBJ2-2; 14 nucleotides match TRBD2. This CDR3 is built from 18 residues. Per the germline V gene, CDR1 is SGHNT and CDR2 is YYREEE (reference sequence). The J segment lost 7 bases and the V segment lost 0 bases, leaving 8 bases of the junction unmatched. CDR3 region: CASSLGAWGLAGDGELFF. As DNA, the CDR3 is TGTGCCAGCAGCTTGGGAGCTTGGGGACTAGCGGGAGACGGGGAGCTGTTTTTT.

The rearrangement links TRBV18 to TRBJ2-5, with 9 bases aligning to TRBD1. The CDR3 runs to 14 residues. With V trimmed by 4 bases and J by 3 bases, 3 bases remained unmatched. The V gene's germline CDR1 is KGHSH and CDR2 LQKENI. The CDR3 spells CASSHTGGKETQYF. In nucleotides, the CDR3 is TGTGCCAGCTCACACACAGGGGGCAAAGAGACCCAGTACTTC.

This CDR3 is CASSPTFANTEAFF. As DNA, the CDR3 is TGTGCCAGCAGCCCCACTTTCGCGAACACTGAAGCTTTCTTT. The chain joins TRBV7-2 to TRBJ1-1; D gene unclear. V was trimmed by 5 bases and J by 1 base, leaving 11 bases between them. The CDR3 runs 14 residues. Germline assignment: CDR1 SGHTA and CDR2 FQGNSA.

J is TRBJ1-2 and V is TRBV7-2; TRBD1 might be the D (5 bases). The germline CDR1 and CDR2 sequences are SGHTA and FQGNSA. The CDR3 extends over 15 amino acids. V was pared by 0 bases and J by 6 bases, with 14 bases between. The CDR3 sequence is CASSLASGLFHGYTF. The CDR3 DNA reads as TGTGCCAGCAGCTTAGCGTCAGGGTTGTTTCATGGCTACACCTTC.

This clone was seen only once. The V and J genes are TRBV5-1 and TRBJ2-1; no clear D gene. The V and J ends lost 4 bases and 4 bases respectively, with 6 bases between them. The germline CDR1 and CDR2 sequences are SGHRS and YFSETQ. There are 12 residues in the CDR3. CDR3 nucleotides: TGCGCCAGCAGCCCCCAGTACAATGAGCAGTTCTTC. Protein product: CASSPQYNEQFF.

This rearrangement joins TRBV27 to TRBJ2-1, with a possible D match to TRBD2 (6 bases). Germline loops: CDR1 MNHEY, CDR2 SMNVEV (reference sequence). The CDR3 is made up of 14 amino acids. Trimming took 3 bases from V and 4 from J, leaving 10 bases between them. The CDR3 reads CASSLSGGYNEQFF. The CDR3 region has the DNA TGTGCCAGCAGTTTGAGCGGAGGGTACAATGAGCAGTTCTTC.

The genes are TRBV5-6 and TRBJ1-2; D gene uncertain. This CDR3 is built from 13 residues. V was shortened by 4 bases and J by 4 bases, with 11 bases between the two germline ends. CDR1 and CDR2 (germline): SGHDT, YYEEEE. DNA for the CDR3: TGTGCCAGCAGCCGTCGTTCCTTCTATGGCTACACCTTC. As protein: CASSRRSFYGYTF.

The chain employs TRBV29-1 and TRBJ2-1; 12 bases are shared with TRBD2. CDR1 and CDR2 (germline): SQVTM, ANQGSEA. The CDR3 extends over 13 amino acids. Trimming removed 8 bases from V and 4 bases from J; junction bases left unmatched: 3. In DNA, the CDR3 is TGCAGCTTTGGACTAGCGGGATACAATGAGCAGTTCTTC. It yields the protein CSFGLAGYNEQFF.

The gene calls are TRBV11-2 and TRBJ2-1; the D is unclear. The CDR3 is 14 amino acids. Trimming cost V 3 bases and J 6 bases, with 12 bases left between them. Per the germline V gene, CDR1 is SGHAT and CDR2 is FQNNGV. CDR3 sequence reads: CASSLSVTANEQFF. CDR3 nucleotides: TGTGCCAGCAGCTTGTCTGTAACGGCCAATGAGCAGTTCTTC.

The chain has TRBV28 and TRBJ2-3; D call uncertain. Germline V gene data show CDR1 as MDHEN and CDR2 as SYDVKM. V lost 6 bases to trimming and J lost 4 bases, with 8 bases between them. The CDR3 totals 12 residues. The CDR3 coding sequence is TGTGCCAGCAGGGGTTTGGCAGATACGCAGTATTTT. It encodes CASRGLADTQYF.

This chain links TRBV6-5 with TRBJ2-1, with 9 bases fitting TRBD1. CDR1 and CDR2 (germline): MNHEY, SVGAGI. This CDR3 has 15 amino acids. Germline trimming cut 6 bases from V and 4 bases from J; bases unmatched to any gene: 7. CDR3 sequence reads: CASSHGTGIYNEQFF. The CDR3 DNA sequence: TGTGCCAGCAGCCACGGGACAGGGATTTACAATGAGCAGTTCTTC.

The chain recombines TRBV5-4 with TRBJ1-2; D perhaps matches TRBD1 (5 bases). Germline V gene sequence: CDR1 SGHNT, CDR2 YYREEE (reference sequence). CDR3 size: 12 residues. Trimming left V 0 bases short and J 5 bases short, with 5 bases between. The CDR3 DNA sequence: TGTGCCAGCAGCTTGGAGGGGTATGGCTACACCTTC. This translates into CASSLEGYGYTF.

This rearrangement joins TRBV25-1 to TRBJ2-3; TRBD1 matches 7 bases. Per the germline V gene, CDR1 is MGHDK and CDR2 is SYGVNS. This CDR3 comprises 16 residues. V was clipped by 2 bases and J by 2 bases; unmatched bases: 7. The CDR3 region has the DNA TGTGCCAGCAGTGAAAAGGGGGCGGGCCCCACAGATACGCAGTATTTT. Amino acids: CASSEKGAGPTDTQYF. Based on the CDR3 plus reference TRBV25-1 and TRBJ2-3, the full variable domain is EADIYQTPRYLVIGTGKKITLECSQTMGHDKMYWYQQDPGMELHLIHYSYGVNSTEKGDLSSESTVSRIRTEHFPLTLESARPSHTSQYLCASSEKGAGPTDTQYFGPGTRLTVL.

The V gene is TRBV10-3, the J gene TRBJ2-7; 10 nucleotides line up with TRBD1. The germline V gene encodes CDR1 ENHRY and CDR2 SYGVKD. J was trimmed by 6 bases and V by 5 bases; bases with no gene match: 4. This CDR3 contains 13 residues. CDR3 in amino acids: CAISSRDRGEQYF. The CDR3 DNA reads TGTGCCATCAGTTCAAGGGACAGGGGCGAGCAGTACTTC.

CDR3 DNA: TGTGCCATCAGTGAAACGCGATACAATGAGCAGTTCTTC. The encoded protein is CAISETRYNEQFF. This rearrangement joins TRBV10-3 to TRBJ2-1; D unresolved. Germline CDR1 is ENHRY and CDR2 is SYGVKD. Trimming took 3 bases from V and 4 from J, leaving 7 bases between them. This CDR3 contains 13 residues.

This rearrangement joins TRBV7-6 to TRBJ2-1; 8 positions agree with TRBD2. Germline CDR1 SGHVS, CDR2 FNYEAQ. The length of the CDR3 is 18 residues. Trimming at V came to 1 base and at J to 5 bases, leaving 13 bases not matched to a gene. The CDR3 loop reads CASSLDLSFQREHNEQFF. The DNA for the CDR3 is TGTGCCAGCAGCTTAGACCTTTCGTTCCAGCGGGAGCACAATGAGCAGTTCTTC.